These T cell receptor beta chains were read from a single sample in a study of blood T cell repertoires in COVID-19. Using immunoSEQ multiplex PCR, the repertoire was profiled, and TCRdb retains in-frame clones only, with some absent. The sample consists of 210,000 or so clones, 84% of them appearing once. Sequencing was done on a sample of peripheral blood. These receptors all stem from a woman aged 45-65 years with active or convalescent COVID-19. Each CDR3 is given with its conserved first and last residue. A D gene is named only where the DNA matches it firmly. Only some rows state a clone size, as once, few, many or a class for expanded clones.

size | J | D | V | DNA | CDR3
few | TRBJ2-1 | - | TRBV6-4 | TGTGCCAGCAGTGACAATGGAGGTGAGCAGTTCTTC | CASSDNGGEQFF
- | TRBJ2-1 | - | TRBV21-1 | TGTGCCAGCAGCACAAAAAGGTGGGCGGGCAACAATGAGCAGTTCTTC | CASSTKRWAGNNEQFF
- | TRBJ1-5 | - | TRBV19 | TGTGCCAGTAGTATGCTACAGGGCCTAAGTAATCAGCCCCAGCATTTT | CASSMLQGLSNQPQHF
- | TRBJ2-2 | TRBD1 | TRBV7-9 | TGTGCCAGCAGCCCCCGGACAGGCCCGAACACCGGGGAGCTGTTTTTT | CASSPRTGPNTGELFF
- | TRBJ1-2 | TRBD1 | TRBV11-2 | TGTGCCAGCAGCTTCGGACAGGGAATATTGGGTTATGGCTACACCTTC | CASSFGQGILGYGYTF
- | TRBJ1-5 | TRBD1 | TRBV28 | TGTGCCAGCCGAAGACAGGGGGCAAATCAGCCCCAGCATTTT | CASRRQGANQPQHF
- | TRBJ2-1 | - | TRBV29-1 | TGCAGCGTTGAGGCGCTAGCCAATGAGCAGTTCTTC | CSVEALANEQFF
many | TRBJ1-4 | - | TRBV28 | TGTGCCAGCAGTTTAAGGCTAGGAACTAATGAAAAACTGTTTTTT | CASSLRLGTNEKLFF
few | TRBJ1-5 | - | TRBV5-1 | TGCGCCAGCAGCTTGGAGTCGGGATCTTATCAGCCCCAGCATTTT | CASSLESGSYQPQHF
- | TRBJ1-4 | - | TRBV28 | TGTGCCAGCAGCCCGTTTAAGCCGGGAGCACAAAAACTGTTTTTT | CASSPFKPGAQKLFF
- | TRBJ1-2 | TRBD1 | TRBV28 | TGTGCCAGCAGTTTAAAGGGACAGTACTATGGCTACACCTTC | CASSLKGQYYGYTF
once | TRBJ2-1 | TRBD2 | TRBV10-3 | TGTGCCATCAGTGGCCCAGGTAGCGGGGGTTACAATGAGCAGTTCTTC | CAISGPGSGGYNEQFF
- | TRBJ1-3 | - | TRBV6-5 | TGTGCCAGCGCCGAGCCGCCTGGAAACACCATATATTTT | CASAEPPGNTIYF
- | TRBJ2-1 | - | TRBV5-1 | TGCGCCAGCAGCCCGGAGGCGGGATCCTACAATGAGCAGTTCTTC | CASSPEAGSYNEQFF
- | TRBJ2-3 | - | TRBV6-6 | TGTGCCAGCAGACGCGACGGAGACACAGATACGCAGTATTTT | CASRRDGDTDTQYF
once | TRBJ1-3 | TRBD1 | TRBV9 | TGTGCCAGCAGCCCCAGGGGGGCCCCTGGTTCTGGAAACACCATATATTTT | CASSPRGAPGSGNTIYF
- | TRBJ2-7 | TRBD2 | TRBV15 | TGTGCCACCAGCAGAGATCGGGCGGGAGGGCTAGAAGAGCAGTACTTC | CATSRDRAGGLEEQYF
- | TRBJ2-2 | - | TRBV19 | TGTGCCAGTAGTATACGGGGCACCGGGGAGCTGTTTTTT | CASSIRGTGELFF
- | TRBJ1-6 | TRBD1 | TRBV5-1 | TGCGCCAGCAGCGGACAGACAGGGAGCAATTCACCCCTCCACTTT | CASSGQTGSNSPLHF
- | TRBJ1-1 | - | TRBV24-1 | TGTGCCATCCGGGACACTATGAACACTGAAGCTTTCTTT | CAIRDTMNTEAFF
- | TRBJ1-4 | - | TRBV25-1 | TGTGCCAGCCGAACACAGGGAAGTGAAAAACTGTTTTTT | CASRTQGSEKLFF
- | TRBJ2-1 | - | TRBV29-1 | TGCAGCGTTCCCAGCTCCTACAATGAGCAGTTCTTC | CSVPSSYNEQFF
- | TRBJ2-7 | TRBD1 | TRBV6-6 | TGTGCCAGCAGCCCCGGGGACAGCGCGAGGTACTTC | CASSPGDSARYF
- | TRBJ1-2 | - | TRBV4-1 | TGCGCCAGCAGCCAAGGACAGTTTAACTATGGCTACACCTTC | CASSQGQFNYGYTF
few | TRBJ2-2 | - | TRBV19 | TGTGCCAGTAGTGCTGGGGGCGGGAGCACCGGGGAGCTGTTTTTT | CASSAGGGSTGELFF
once | TRBJ1-3 | - | TRBV5-1 | TGCGCCAGCAGCTTGCGGAGCAGTGGAAACACCATATATTTT | CASSLRSSGNTIYF
- | TRBJ2-2 | - | TRBV10-2 | TGCGCCACCCTCGACAGAAACACCGGGGAGCTGTTTTTT | CATLDRNTGELFF
- | TRBJ2-3 | TRBD2 | TRBV5-1 | TGCGCCAGCAGCTTGGGTAGCGGGGGGGCTTCAGATACGCAGTATTTT | CASSLGSGGASDTQYF
- | TRBJ2-7 | - | TRBV10-3 | TGTGCCATCAGTGATCGGGTAGATTGGGAGCAGTACTTC | CAISDRVDWEQYF
- | TRBJ1-5 | - | TRBV28 | TGTGCCAGCAGTACGGGGGTGAGCAATCAGCCCCAGCATTTT | CASSTGVSNQPQHF
- | TRBJ2-1 | TRBD2 | TRBV20-1 | TGCAGTGCTAGTAGAAATCCTTGGACTAGCGGGGACAATGAGCAGTTCTTC | CSASRNPWTSGDNEQFF
many | TRBJ2-1 | - | TRBV13 | TGTGCCAGCAGCTCCGCAGGGGCCTCCTACAATGAGCAGTTCTTC | CASSSAGASYNEQFF
- | TRBJ1-6 | TRBD1 | TRBV10-3 | TGTGCCATCAGTGAGTCAGGGGGCGATAATTCACCCCTCCACTTT | CAISESGGDNSPLHF
- | TRBJ1-3 | - | TRBV10-3 | TGTGCCATCGAGGGCTCTGGAAACACCATATATTTT | CAIEGSGNTIYF
- | TRBJ2-2 | - | TRBV24-1 | TGTGCCACGGGTGTAGCGGAGGGGAACACCGGGGAGCTGTTTTTT | CATGVAEGNTGELFF
once | TRBJ1-3 | - | TRBV7-9 | TGTGCCAGCAGCTTAGGTACAGGGCGTTTCAGCTCTGGAAACACCATATATTTT | CASSLGTGRFSSGNTIYF
- | TRBJ1-5 | - | TRBV2 | TGTGCCAGCGCCCGGGGAGTGGGCAATCAGCCCCAGCATTTT | CASARGVGNQPQHF
- | TRBJ2-1 | TRBD2 | TRBV5-6 | TGTGCCAGCAGCTTTTCTTCACACCCGGGACTAGCGGGAGCTACTGAGCAGTTCTTC | CASSFSSHPGLAGATEQFF
- | TRBJ1-2 | - | TRBV7-2 | TGTGCCAGCAGCTTTGGGAGCATTAACTATGGCTACACCTTC | CASSFGSINYGYTF
- | TRBJ2-2 | - | TRBV20-1 | TGCAGTGCTAGTTGGGGCGGGAACACCGGGGAGCTGTTTTTT | CSASWGGNTGELFF
- | TRBJ1-5 | - | TRBV5-5 | TGTGCCAGCAGCTTGACAACATATAGCAATCAGCCCCAGCATTTT | CASSLTTYSNQPQHF
- | TRBJ2-5 | - | TRBV20-1 | TGCAGTGCTAGTGATTCGGCGGGGGAGACCCAGTACTTC | CSASDSAGETQYF
- | TRBJ1-4 | - | TRBV28 | TGTGCCAGCAGTTCCTACAGGGTGGGGAATGAAAAACTGTTTTTT | CASSSYRVGNEKLFF
- | TRBJ1-4 | TRBD1 | TRBV5-8 | TGTGCCAGCAGCTTGGACCGGGACAGGGGGCCAGAAAAACTGTTTTTT | CASSLDRDRGPEKLFF
many | TRBJ2-3 | TRBD1 | TRBV28 | TGTGCCAGCAGTTTATACCAGGGGGGCACAGATACGCAGTATTTT | CASSLYQGGTDTQYF
- | TRBJ2-7 | - | TRBV10-2 | TGCGCCAGCAGACCGGTGGGGGACACCTTTACCTACGAGCAGTACTTC | CASRPVGDTFTYEQYF